The rows below give T cell receptor beta chains drawn from one sample of a study of blood T cell repertoires in COVID-19. Assay used: immunoSEQ multiplex PCR; TCRdb lists only in-frame clones, some missing. The sample consists of around 450,000 clones, more than 85% of them appearing once. The sequenced sample was peripheral blood. The receptors here all came from a woman aged 25 to 39 with acute or convalescent COVID-19. Each CDR3 is given with its conserved first and last residue. Each record gives: J gene, V gene, clone size, D gene, CDR3 DNA, CDR3 protein. The D gene is left open where the match is weak. Size tells how often a clone was seen (once, few, many) or the class of an expanded clone, and some rows leave it out.

J gene: TRBJ1-6
V gene: TRBV7-3
clone size: NA
D gene: NA
CDR3 DNA: TGTGCCAGCAGCTTAAACAGCAATTCACCCCTCCACTTT
CDR3 protein: CASSLNSNSPLHF

J gene: TRBJ1-1
V gene: TRBV3-1/TRBV3-2
clone size: NA
D gene: NA
CDR3 DNA: TGTGCCAGCAGCCCCACTAGGACGGGGAACACTGAAGCTTTCTTT
CDR3 protein: CASSPTRTGNTEAFF

J gene: TRBJ2-1
V gene: TRBV6-6
clone size: NA
D gene: NA
CDR3 DNA: TGTGCCAGCAGTAATACTCAGGGTAGCTCCTACAATGAGCAGTTCTTC
CDR3 protein: CASSNTQGSSYNEQFF

J gene: TRBJ1-2
V gene: TRBV3-1/TRBV3-2
clone size: few
D gene: NA
CDR3 DNA: TGTGCCAGCAGCCCTACCGTGACAGCTGGCGCCGGTGGCTACACCTTC
CDR3 protein: CASSPTVTAGAGGYTF

J gene: TRBJ1-1
V gene: TRBV2
clone size: few
D gene: NA
CDR3 DNA: TGTGCCAGCAGTGAAGAGTACAGGAACACTGAAGCTTTCTTT
CDR3 protein: CASSEEYRNTEAFF

J gene: TRBJ2-5
V gene: TRBV30
clone size: NA
D gene: NA
CDR3 DNA: TGTGCCTGGAGGAACCAGGGGTACCAAGAGACCCAGTACTTC
CDR3 protein: CAWRNQGYQETQYF

J gene: TRBJ2-3
V gene: TRBV9
clone size: NA
D gene: NA
CDR3 DNA: TGTGCCAGCAGCGACATTGGCGGGGGCACAGATACGCAGTATTTT
CDR3 protein: CASSDIGGGTDTQYF

J gene: TRBJ1-6
V gene: TRBV7-8
clone size: once
D gene: NA
CDR3 DNA: TGTGCCAGCAGCTCGACATTAAATAATTCACCCCTCCACTTT
CDR3 protein: CASSSTLNNSPLHF

J gene: TRBJ1-1
V gene: TRBV6-5
clone size: NA
D gene: NA
CDR3 DNA: TGTGCCAGCAGCCCCTCAATCGCGACACCGCTTGAAGCTTTCTTT
CDR3 protein: CASSPSIATPLEAFF

J gene: TRBJ1-1
V gene: TRBV28
clone size: once
D gene: NA
CDR3 DNA: TGTGCCAGCAGTTTTCCGGGACAACGAGCTTTCTTT
CDR3 protein: CASSFPGQRAFF

J gene: TRBJ2-3
V gene: TRBV14
clone size: NA
D gene: TRBD2
CDR3 DNA: TGTGCCAGCAGCCAAGTTGCGGGGGGGCGTCAAGATACGCAGTATTTT
CDR3 protein: CASSQVAGGRQDTQYF

J gene: TRBJ2-2
V gene: TRBV28
clone size: NA
D gene: NA
CDR3 DNA: TGTGCCAGCAGTTCTCTCTCTTCCACCGGGGAGCTGTTTTTT
CDR3 protein: CASSSLSSTGELFF